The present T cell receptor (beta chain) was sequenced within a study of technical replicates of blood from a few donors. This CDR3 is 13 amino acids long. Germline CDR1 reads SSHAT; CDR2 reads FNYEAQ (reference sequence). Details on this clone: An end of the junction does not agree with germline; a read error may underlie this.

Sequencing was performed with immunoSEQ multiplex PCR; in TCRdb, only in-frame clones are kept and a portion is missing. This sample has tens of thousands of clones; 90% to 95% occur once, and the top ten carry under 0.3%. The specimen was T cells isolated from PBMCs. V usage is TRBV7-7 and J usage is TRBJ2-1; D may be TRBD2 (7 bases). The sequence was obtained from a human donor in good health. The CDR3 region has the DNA TGTGCTAGCAGCTTAGAGGGGGGGAATGAGCAGTTCTTC. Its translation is CASSLEGGNEQFF.